A selection of T cell receptor beta chains follows, all from one sample in a study of beta chain features in type 1 diabetes. TCRdb's copy holds only in-frame clones and misses some; the assay was immunoSEQ multiplex PCR. The sample lists 200,000 to 250,000 clones; 7.5% to 10% were seen once. The sequenced material came from naive CD4+ T cells from blood. The receptors shown here come from a woman younger than 35 in good health. Each CDR3 is given with its conserved first and last residue. The order of the fields is CDR3 protein, D gene, V gene, J gene. A D gene is named only where the DNA matches it firmly.

CDR3aa: CASSLELAGGPRREQYF; d_gene: TRBD2; v_gene: TRBV5-1; j_gene: TRBJ2-7
CDR3aa: CASSLRQGSGNTIYF; d_gene: TRBD1; v_gene: TRBV11-2; j_gene: TRBJ1-3
CDR3aa: CASSSSRDIRNTIYF; d_gene: -; v_gene: TRBV7-9; j_gene: TRBJ1-3
CDR3aa: CAWSSPGGTGELFF; d_gene: TRBD2; v_gene: TRBV30; j_gene: TRBJ2-2
CDR3aa: CSVVPGPGYTF; d_gene: -; v_gene: TRBV29-1; j_gene: TRBJ1-2
CDR3aa: CASSNAPGGSGYTF; d_gene: TRBD1; v_gene: TRBV4-1; j_gene: TRBJ1-2
CDR3aa: CASSLSSGSNDEQFF; d_gene: TRBD2; v_gene: TRBV5-1; j_gene: TRBJ2-1
CDR3aa: CASSLRNGAGHGGQYF; d_gene: -; v_gene: TRBV7-9; j_gene: TRBJ2-7
CDR3aa: CASSSRRTANQPQHF; d_gene: -; v_gene: TRBV27; j_gene: TRBJ1-5
CDR3aa: CASRDRVATNEKLFF; d_gene: TRBD1; v_gene: TRBV6-1; j_gene: TRBJ1-4
CDR3aa: CASSRTGDQPQHF; d_gene: TRBD1; v_gene: TRBV5-1; j_gene: TRBJ1-5
CDR3aa: CASSWGLAGVENEQFF; d_gene: TRBD2; v_gene: TRBV5-1; j_gene: TRBJ2-1
CDR3aa: CASRRDSFTDTQYF; d_gene: TRBD1; v_gene: TRBV11-2; j_gene: TRBJ2-3
CDR3aa: CASSSPRTGSTEAFF; d_gene: -; v_gene: TRBV18; j_gene: TRBJ1-1
CDR3aa: CASSLWGSSTDTQYF; d_gene: -; v_gene: TRBV5-1; j_gene: TRBJ2-3
CDR3aa: CASSFRDSAYEQYF; d_gene: -; v_gene: TRBV5-1; j_gene: TRBJ2-7
CDR3aa: CAWSPSMNTEAFF; d_gene: -; v_gene: TRBV30; j_gene: TRBJ1-1
CDR3aa: CASSGLAGGIYGYTF; d_gene: TRBD1; v_gene: TRBV5-4; j_gene: TRBJ1-2
CDR3aa: CARRGVQETQYF; d_gene: -; v_gene: TRBV2; j_gene: TRBJ2-5
CDR3aa: CASSQDGGRENQPQHF; d_gene: -; v_gene: TRBV4-1; j_gene: TRBJ1-5
CDR3aa: CAWGLSAGELFF; d_gene: -; v_gene: TRBV30; j_gene: TRBJ2-2
CDR3aa: CARSPAPGIPGGYTF; d_gene: -; v_gene: TRBV7-2; j_gene: TRBJ1-2
CDR3aa: CASSQLRRGRTNYGYTF; d_gene: TRBD1; v_gene: TRBV11-2; j_gene: TRBJ1-2
CDR3aa: CASSQVSTTDTQYF; d_gene: -; v_gene: TRBV4-1; j_gene: TRBJ2-3
CDR3aa: CASSFGQGKAGYTF; d_gene: TRBD1; v_gene: TRBV7-9; j_gene: TRBJ1-2
CDR3aa: CASSPGQQETQYF; d_gene: TRBD1; v_gene: TRBV5-1; j_gene: TRBJ2-5
CDR3aa: CASSLDRQGMGEAFF; d_gene: TRBD1; v_gene: TRBV5-1; j_gene: TRBJ1-1
CDR3aa: CASRFPAGDVTETQYF; d_gene: -; v_gene: TRBV5-7; j_gene: TRBJ2-5
CDR3aa: CASSTTTGWNTGELFF; d_gene: TRBD1; v_gene: TRBV5-1; j_gene: TRBJ2-2
CDR3aa: CASSFSSGGSSTDTQYF; d_gene: TRBD2; v_gene: TRBV5-4; j_gene: TRBJ2-3
CDR3aa: CASGGDSAGNTIYF; d_gene: -; v_gene: TRBV6-1; j_gene: TRBJ1-3
CDR3aa: CASTGNEGANQPQHF; d_gene: TRBD1; v_gene: TRBV27; j_gene: TRBJ1-5
CDR3aa: CASSLRAGEKLFF; d_gene: -; v_gene: TRBV7-9; j_gene: TRBJ1-4
CDR3aa: CASRQGQVNEQFF; d_gene: TRBD1; v_gene: TRBV6-1; j_gene: TRBJ2-1
CDR3aa: CSVEDPGVIGYTF; d_gene: -; v_gene: TRBV29-1; j_gene: TRBJ1-2
CDR3aa: CASSLALESSYEQYF; d_gene: -; v_gene: TRBV18; j_gene: TRBJ2-7